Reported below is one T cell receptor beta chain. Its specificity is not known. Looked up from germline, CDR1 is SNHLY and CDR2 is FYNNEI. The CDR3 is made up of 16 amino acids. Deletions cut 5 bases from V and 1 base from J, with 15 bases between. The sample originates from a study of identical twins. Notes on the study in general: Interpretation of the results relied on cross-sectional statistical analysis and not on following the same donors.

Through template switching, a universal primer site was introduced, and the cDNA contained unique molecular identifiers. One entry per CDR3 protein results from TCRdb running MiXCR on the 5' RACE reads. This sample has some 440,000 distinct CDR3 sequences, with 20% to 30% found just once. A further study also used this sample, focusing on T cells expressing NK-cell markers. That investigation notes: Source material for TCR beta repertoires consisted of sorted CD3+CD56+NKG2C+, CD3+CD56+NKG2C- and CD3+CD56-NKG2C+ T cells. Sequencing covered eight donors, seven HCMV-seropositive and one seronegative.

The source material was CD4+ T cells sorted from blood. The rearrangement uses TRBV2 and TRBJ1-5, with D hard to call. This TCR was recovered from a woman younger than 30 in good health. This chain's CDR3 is CASSFRGGESNQPQHF. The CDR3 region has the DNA TGTGCCAGCAGTTTTCGGGGAGGAGAGAGCAATCAGCCCCAGCATTTT.